The 11 T cell receptor beta chains given below trace back to one sample, sequenced in a study of blood T cell repertoires in COVID-19. Only in-frame clones appear in the TCRdb table, and some are missing; sequencing was by immunoSEQ multiplex PCR. In the table there are 200,000 to 250,000 clones, approximately 84% of which are singletons. The sample was peripheral blood. Every receptor here comes from a man in his forties with active or convalescent COVID-19.

V and J are TRBV30 and TRBJ2-7; 12 bases are shared with TRBD2. Germline V gene data show CDR1 as GTSNPN and CDR2 as SVGIG (reference sequence). The CDR3 spans 15 residues. Unmatched junction bases numbered 3, after V lost 3 bases and J lost 0 bases. The CDR3 is CAWSTSGRPSYEQYF. The CDR3 DNA sequence: TGTGCCTGGAGCACTAGCGGGAGGCCCTCCTACGAGCAGTACTTC.

The chain is built from TRBV7-9 and TRBJ1-3; 7 nucleotides align to TRBD1. With V trimmed by 3 bases and J by 0 bases, 8 bases remained unmatched. Germline V gene sequence: CDR1 SEHNR, CDR2 FQNEAQ (reference sequence). The CDR3 extends over 17 amino acids. The CDR3 bases are TGTGCCAGCAGCTTCAGACCAGGGGGACCCTCTGGAAACACCATATATTTT. As protein: CASSFRPGGPSGNTIYF.

This clone has just a few counts. The rearrangement uses TRBV28 and TRBJ1-1; the D gene is possibly TRBD1 (6 bases). There are 14 residues in the CDR3. V gave up 8 bases and J gave up 5 bases, with 18 bases separating them. The V gene's germline CDR1 is MDHEN and CDR2 SYDVKM. This chain's CDR3 is CASAGAPTRTEAFF. Written as DNA, the CDR3 is TGTGCCAGCGCAGGGGCCCCAACAAGGACTGAAGCTTTCTTT.

The rearrangement links TRBV2 to TRBJ2-2; D is undetermined. Trimming removed 8 bases from V and 2 bases from J, with 12 bases in between. Germline assignment: CDR1 SNHLY and CDR2 FYNNEI. This CDR3 spans 14 amino acids. CDR3 bases: TGTGCCAGCCTCTCCAGGATAAACACCGGGGAGCTGTTTTTT. It translates to CASLSRINTGELFF. Using reference TRBV2 and TRBJ2-2 for the parts outside the CDR3, the full variable domain is EPEVTQTPSHQVTQMGQEVILRCVPISNHLYFYWYRQILGQKVEFLVSFYNNEISEKSEIFDDQFSVERPDGSNFTLKIRSTKLEDSAMYFCASLSRINTGELFFGEGSRLTVL.

CDR3 DNA sequence: TGTGCCAGCACCCCCCCCGGAGGGACGGAGACCCAGTACTTC. Protein product: CASTPPGGTETQYF. The gene calls are TRBV6-5 and TRBJ2-5; TRBD2 might be the D (6 bases). The CDR3 runs 14 residues. V dropped 7 bases and J dropped 5 bases, with 17 bases sitting between them. CDR1 MNHEY and CDR2 SVGAGI come from the germline V gene.

J is TRBJ2-3 and V is TRBV19; 10 bases are a match to TRBD2. Germline V lookup: CDR1 LNHDA, CDR2 SQIVND (reference sequence). With 8 bases clipped from V and 4 bases from J, the junction kept 15 bases outside the gene matches. The CDR3 spans 17 residues. In DNA form, the CDR3 reads TGTGCCAGTGCCCGGGGTGGACTAGCGGTAGGCGCAGATACGCAGTATTTT. This sequence encodes CASARGGLAVGADTQYF.

The chain couples TRBV5-6 to TRBJ2-1; 10 bases match TRBD2. CDR3 length: 12 residues. V gave up 5 bases and J gave up 13 bases; unmatched junction bases: 6. Germline V gives CDR1 SGHDT, CDR2 YYEEEE. In DNA form, the CDR3 reads TGTGCCAGCAGGTTCACTAGCGGGGTACAGTTCTTC. Translation gives CASRFTSGVQFF.

The J gene is TRBJ1-2, the V gene TRBV12-5; 7 nucleotides match TRBD1. This CDR3 spans 17 amino acids. Germline CDR1 reads LGHNT; CDR2 reads FRNRAP. V dropped 1 base and J dropped 0; count of bases not matched to a gene: 8. CDR3: CASGLEGQLTSNYGYTF. In DNA, the CDR3 is TGTGCTAGTGGTTTGGAGGGACAGTTGACGTCTAACTATGGCTACACCTTC.

The rearrangement uses TRBV24-1 and TRBJ2-7, with 8 bases lining up with TRBD1. V gave up 1 base and J gave up 9 bases; unmatched junction bases: 7. The CDR3 has 14 amino acids. From germline, CDR1 is KGHDR and CDR2 SFDVKD. CDR3 coding DNA: TGTGCCACCAGTGATTTAGGACAGGGAGGAGGGCAGTACTTC. Its translation is CATSDLGQGGGQYF.

The chain has TRBV27 and TRBJ2-6, with TRBD1 matching over 10 bases. V trimming: 5 bases; J trimming: 0 bases; junction bases outside the gene matches: 7. The CDR3 extends over 18 amino acids. From germline, CDR1 is MNHEY and CDR2 SMNVEV (reference sequence). The CDR3 DNA sequence: TGTGCCAGCAGTCTCGACAGGGGGCTTTTCTCTGGGGCCAACGTCCTGACTTTC. Amino acid sequence: CASSLDRGLFSGANVLTF.

This clone occurred a few times. V and J are TRBV7-3 and TRBJ1-1, with 11 nucleotides matching TRBD1. Germline V gene sequence: CDR1 SGHTA, CDR2 FQGTGA. The CDR3 runs to 14 residues. The V and J ends lost 4 bases and 4 bases, in that order; junction bases with no gene match: 2. CDR3 residues: CASSSGTGGTEAFF. In nucleotides, the CDR3 is TGTGCCAGCAGCTCCGGGACAGGGGGCACTGAAGCTTTCTTT.